Below, 18 T cell receptor beta chains from the same sample are listed, as sequenced in a study of T cells in Graves' hyperthyroidism and ophthalmopathy. Amplified TCR beta CDR3 regions came from RNA transcripts. In the first-round RT-PCR of the TCR CDR3, the HTBI primer set was used. TCRdb ran MiXCR on the multiplex PCR reads and lists one entry per CDR3 protein. The table lists 690,000 or so distinct CDR3 sequences, roughly a sixth of them singletons. The sequenced material came from blood. These receptors were taken from a woman between 45 and 65 years old with Graves' hyperthyroidism that later progressed to Graves' ophthalmopathy.

This rearrangement joins TRBV5-1 to TRBJ2-3; tentatively, D is TRBD1 (6 bases). The length of the CDR3 is 16 residues. Germline values: CDR1 SGHRS, CDR2 YFSETQ. V was trimmed by 4 bases and J by 2 bases, leaving 17 bases between them. CDR3 sequence reads: CASSRGIQGFTDTQYF. The CDR3 nucleotides read TGCGCCAGCAGCAGAGGCATTCAGGGGTTCACAGATACGCAGTATTTT. The complete variable domain, with remaining parts taken from reference TRBV5-1 and TRBJ2-3, reads KAGVTQTPRYLIKTRGQQVTLSCSPISGHRSVSWYQQTPGQGLQFLFEYFSETQRNKGNFPGRFSGRQFSNSRSEMNVSTLELGDSALYLCASSRGIQGFTDTQYFGPGTRLTVL.

This clonotype was detected ten times or more. The genes are TRBV3-1 and TRBJ1-2; D is perhaps TRBD1 (6 bases). The CDR3 has 14 residues. Germline loops: CDR1 LGHDT, CDR2 YNNKEL (reference sequence). The V and J ends lost 6 bases and 0 bases respectively, with 11 bases between them. In DNA, the CDR3 is TGTGCCAGCAGACAGGGCGCCGCTAACTATGGCTACACCTTC. Protein product: CASRQGAANYGYTF. Drawing the rest from reference TRBV3-1 and TRBJ1-2, the complete variable domain is DTAVSQTPKYLVTQMGNDKSIKCEQNLGHDTMYWYKQDSKKFLKIMFSYNNKELIINETVPNRFSPKSPDKAHLNLHINSLELGDSAVYFCASRQGAANYGYTFGSGTRLTVV.

In this sample, this clonotype turned up once. The chain uses TRBV20-1 and TRBJ2-6; D might be TRBD2 (6 bases). There are 16 residues in the CDR3. Looked up from germline, CDR1 is DFQATT and CDR2 is SNEGSKA (reference sequence). Trimming pared 3 bases from V and 1 base from J, leaving 13 bases between. DNA for the CDR3: TGCAGTGCTAGTCTACGGGGGAGTTCTGGGGCCAACGTCCTGACTTTC. This sequence encodes CSASLRGSSGANVLTF.

This clonotype has more than one count but fewer than ten. CDR3 sequence: CASSLVGSGVYQETQYF. The CDR3 region has the DNA TGTGCCAGCAGCTTAGTTGGTAGCGGGGTGTACCAAGAGACCCAGTACTTC. This chain joins TRBV11-2 and TRBJ2-5; TRBD2 matches at 8 bases. The CDR3 is 17 amino acids. Germline values: CDR1 SGHAT, CDR2 FQNNGV. The V gene end was trimmed by 1 base and the J gene end by 0 bases; junction bases not matched to a gene: 7. Using reference TRBV11-2 and TRBJ2-5 for the parts outside the CDR3, the full variable domain is EAGVAQSPRYKIIEKRQSVAFWCNPISGHATLYWYQQILGQGPKLLIQFQNNGVVDDSQLPKDRFSAERLKGVDSTLKIQPAKLEDSAVYLCASSLVGSGVYQETQYFGPGTRLLVL.

This clonotype has ten or more counts. The V and J genes are TRBV6-1 and TRBJ1-1; perhaps TRBD1 as D (6 bases). The CDR3 consists of 15 residues. Trimming took 11 bases from V and 5 from J, leaving 24 bases between them. Germline CDR1 reads MNHNS; CDR2 reads SASEGT. The CDR3 bases are TGTGCCGGCTCTGCGTTGGGGGGGCGGGTAACTGAAGCTTTCTTT. Translating gives CAGSALGGRVTEAFF.

This clonotype was seen more than once but under ten times. The CDR3 DNA follows: TGCGCCAGCAGCTTGGACAGGGGCCTAGGAAGCTACGAGCAGTACTTC. Translating it yields CASSLDRGLGSYEQYF. This chain links TRBV5-1 with TRBJ2-7; 7 bases match TRBD1. The CDR3 contains 16 residues. After removal of 0 bases from V and 3 bases from J, the junction contained 9 bases not matched to a gene. Germline CDR1 is SGHRS and CDR2 is YFSETQ.

The table lists this clonotype with many counts. The V call is TRBV6-5, the J call TRBJ1-5; 7 bases match TRBD1. Per germline, CDR1 MNHEY and CDR2 SVGAGI. The ends lost 0 bases at V and 6 bases at J; junction bases unmatched: 5. CDR3 size: 15 residues. CDR3 in DNA: TGTGCCAGCAGTTACTCAGGGGGCGTGGGTCAGCCCCAGCATTTT. Translated, it gives CASSYSGGVGQPQHF.

This clonotype was seen at least ten times. V gene TRBV7-9 combines with J gene TRBJ1-2, with a possible D match to TRBD1 (6 bases). V was cut by 0 bases and J by 6 bases, with 14 bases left in between. From germline, CDR1 is SEHNR and CDR2 FQNEAQ (reference sequence). This CDR3 has 15 residues. Here the CDR3 reads CASSLAGAVDHGYTF. CDR3 bases: TGTGCCAGCAGCTTAGCGGGGGCAGTCGACCATGGCTACACCTTC.

On this clonotype itself: This sequence may be a read error, since a much larger clone differs from it by one base. The V and J genes are TRBV20-1 and TRBJ2-7; 16 bases align to TRBD2. CDR1 and CDR2 (germline): DFQATT, SNEGSKA (reference sequence). V was pared by 0 bases and J by 6 bases, with 8 bases of the junction left unmatched. This CDR3 is 17 amino acids long. CDR3 bases: TGCAGTGCTAGAGATAAGGGACTAGCGGGGGGGCACTGCGAGCAGTACTTC. Translating it yields CSARDKGLAGGHCEQYF.

This clonotype was observed a handful of times. The rearrangement uses TRBV15 and TRBJ2-3; D perhaps matches TRBD1 (6 bases). Germline loops: CDR1 LNHNV, CDR2 YYDKDF (reference sequence). V lost 9 bases, J lost 2 bases, and 12 bases lay in between. The CDR3 runs to 13 residues. The DNA for the CDR3 is TGTGCCACTAATCGGGACACCACAGATACGCAGTATTTT. Its translation: CATNRDTTDTQYF.

V gene TRBV10-2 combines with J gene TRBJ1-1; 7 bases agree with TRBD1. The CDR3 sequence is 16 residues long. V dropped 2 bases and J dropped 1; count of bases not matched to a gene: 7. In germline, CDR1 is WSHSY, CDR2 SAAADI. Written as DNA, the CDR3 is TGCGCCAGCAGTGAGGTCACGGGACAGTGGAACACTGAAGCTTTCTTT. Protein sequence: CASSEVTGQWNTEAFF.

This clonotype was counted a few times. V is TRBV20-1 and J is TRBJ2-3; 7 nucleotides line up with TRBD1. V trimming: 6 bases; J trimming: 2 bases; junction bases outside the gene matches: 11. CDR3 length: 15 residues. The V gene's germline CDR1 is DFQATT and CDR2 SNEGSKA (reference sequence). For the CDR3, the DNA is TGCAGTGCCGAGCATTGGGACAGAGCCACAGATACGCAGTATTTT. It encodes CSAEHWDRATDTQYF.

The V gene is TRBV5-1, the J gene TRBJ1-4; no definite D call. The CDR3 sequence is 14 residues long. Germline V gene sequence: CDR1 SGHRS, CDR2 YFSETQ. Trimming pared 4 bases from V and 5 bases from J, leaving 12 bases between. CDR3 protein: CASSGGFFNEKLFF. CDR3 DNA sequence: TGCGCCAGCAGCGGCGGGTTTTTCAATGAAAAACTGTTTTTT.

This clonotype was seen many times. The rearrangement uses TRBV3-1 and TRBJ2-3; 8 bases line up with TRBD1. CDR3 length: 15 residues. V lost 6 bases to trimming and J lost 3 bases; unmatched junction nucleotides: 8. The V gene's germline CDR1 is LGHDT and CDR2 YNNKEL (reference sequence). The CDR3 DNA follows: TGTGCCAGCAGTCGACAGGGGAAACGAACAGATACGCAGTATTTT. The encoded protein is CASSRQGKRTDTQYF.

The chain has TRBV7-9 and TRBJ1-1, with 7 bases matching TRBD1. Germline loops: CDR1 SEHNR, CDR2 FQNEAQ (reference sequence). There are 14 residues in the CDR3. Unmatched junction bases numbered 15, after V lost 6 bases and J lost 11 bases. The CDR3 DNA is TGTGCCAGCAGTCATGCGACAGGGACCGATGGGGCTTTCTTT. Translation: CASSHATGTDGAFF.

This clonotype has at least ten counts. This sequence joins TRBV12-3 or TRBV12-4 and TRBJ1-1; 8 positions match TRBD1. The CDR3 covers 14 residues. J gave up 5 bases and V 5 bases, and 7 bases lay outside the gene matches. The CDR3 region is CASSVYRGETEAFF. Written as DNA, the CDR3 is TGTGCCAGCAGTGTCTACAGGGGGGAGACTGAAGCTTTCTTT.

The sample holds many counts of this clonotype. The chain combines TRBV6-1 with TRBJ1-1; TRBD1 might be the D (6 bases). Per the germline V gene, CDR1 is MNHNS and CDR2 is SASEGT. V lost 5 bases to trimming and J lost 10 bases, with 17 bases between them. The CDR3 sequence is 13 residues long. This chain's CDR3 is CASSPNILGAAFF. The CDR3 nucleotides read TGTGCCAGCAGTCCAAACATATTGGGGGCAGCTTTCTTT.

The chain links TRBV28 to TRBJ2-7, with a possible D match to TRBD1 (5 bases). The length of the CDR3 is 15 residues. The germline V gene has CDR1 MDHEN and CDR2 SYDVKM. Between the trimmed V and J ends, which lost 6 bases and 0 bases, there was a span of 15 bases. The CDR3 DNA reads as TGTGCCAGCAGCCCCAGGGCTGTACCCTCCTACGAGCAGTACTTC. Protein: CASSPRAVPSYEQYF.